Listed below are T cell receptor beta chains from one sample, sequenced in a study of Ad26.COV2.S vaccination and SARS-CoV-2 variants. Generated by immunoSEQ multiplex PCR, the TCRdb table keeps only in-frame clones and is missing some. Of around 350,000 clones listed, about 92% are singletons. The input for sequencing was peripheral blood, taken after recovery from COVID-19. These receptors all stem from a human donor who had recovered from COVID-19. The CDR3 runs from the conserved cysteine through the conserved F or W. A D gene is named only where the DNA matches it firmly. The size field is filled for only some rows; it gives once, few, many or a size class.

cdr3_aa: CASRTWGNTEAFF
cdr3_nt: TGTGCCAGCCGTACGTGGGGGAACACTGAAGCTTTCTTT
d_call: -
j_call: TRBJ1-1
clone_size: -
v_call: TRBV13

cdr3_aa: CASSEYGSVLAGANTGELFF
cdr3_nt: TGTGCCAGCAGTGAATATGGGTCAGTTCTAGCGGGGGCGAACACCGGGGAGCTGTTTTTT
d_call: TRBD2
j_call: TRBJ2-2
clone_size: -
v_call: TRBV2

cdr3_aa: CASSLVDRFSYEQYF
cdr3_nt: TGCGCCAGCAGCTTGGTTGACAGGTTCTCCTACGAGCAGTACTTC
d_call: -
j_call: TRBJ2-7
clone_size: -
v_call: TRBV5-1

cdr3_aa: CASSPRTGSDTEAFF
cdr3_nt: TGTGCCAGCAGCCCTCGGACAGGGAGCGACACTGAAGCTTTCTTT
d_call: TRBD1
j_call: TRBJ1-1
clone_size: once
v_call: TRBV7-9

cdr3_aa: CASPGAPTDTQYF
cdr3_nt: TGTGCCAGTCCAGGGGCCCCCACAGATACGCAGTATTTT
d_call: -
j_call: TRBJ2-3
clone_size: -
v_call: TRBV2

cdr3_aa: CASSLSRDTQYF
cdr3_nt: TGTGCCAGCAGTTTGTCGAGGGACACGCAGTATTTT
d_call: -
j_call: TRBJ2-3
clone_size: once
v_call: TRBV27

cdr3_aa: CASSQEEELLHGYTF
cdr3_nt: TGCGCCAGCAGCCAAGAAGAAGAACTCCTACATGGCTACACCTTC
d_call: -
j_call: TRBJ1-2
clone_size: -
v_call: TRBV4-1

cdr3_aa: CASSNLAVANNEQFF
cdr3_nt: TGTGCCAGCAGTAACCTAGCGGTGGCCAACAATGAGCAGTTCTTC
d_call: TRBD2
j_call: TRBJ2-1
clone_size: once
v_call: TRBV6-6

cdr3_aa: CASSDNTRDSHRAFF
cdr3_nt: TGTGCCAGCAGTGATAACACCCGGGACTCACACCGAGCGTTCTTT
d_call: -
j_call: TRBJ1-1
clone_size: -
v_call: TRBV7-9

cdr3_aa: CASSLSGNYGYTF
cdr3_nt: TGTGCCAGCAGCTTGTCGGGTAACTATGGCTACACCTTC
d_call: -
j_call: TRBJ1-2
clone_size: few
v_call: TRBV5-5

cdr3_aa: CASSSTGTGFQPQHF
cdr3_nt: TGTGCCAGCAGCTCGACCGGGACAGGGTTTCAGCCCCAGCATTTT
d_call: TRBD1
j_call: TRBJ1-5
clone_size: few
v_call: TRBV7-9

cdr3_aa: CASSSTGYANYGYTF
cdr3_nt: TGTGCCAGCAGTTCGACAGGATACGCTAACTATGGCTACACCTTC
d_call: -
j_call: TRBJ1-2
clone_size: -
v_call: TRBV28

cdr3_aa: CASSHGAGGSYEQYF
cdr3_nt: TGTGCCAGCAGCCACGGAGCGGGGGGTTCCTACGAGCAGTACTTC
d_call: TRBD2
j_call: TRBJ2-7
clone_size: -
v_call: TRBV3-1/TRBV3-2

cdr3_aa: CASSVRPSGQMGETQYF
cdr3_nt: TGTGCCAGCAGCGTACGTCCTAGCGGTCAGATGGGAGAGACCCAGTACTTC
d_call: TRBD2
j_call: TRBJ2-5
clone_size: -
v_call: TRBV9

cdr3_aa: CASSYSETGELFF
cdr3_nt: TGTGCCAGCAGTTACTCGGAAACCGGGGAGCTGTTTTTT
d_call: -
j_call: TRBJ2-2
clone_size: -
v_call: TRBV6-6

cdr3_aa: CASSFTDSYEQYF
cdr3_nt: TGTGCCAGCAGCTTTACGGACTCCTACGAGCAGTACTTC
d_call: -
j_call: TRBJ2-7
clone_size: -
v_call: TRBV5-5

cdr3_aa: CASSSEGDRQYF
cdr3_nt: TGTGCCAGCAGCTCAGAGGGGGATCGGCAGTACTTC
d_call: -
j_call: TRBJ2-7
clone_size: -
v_call: TRBV7-9

cdr3_aa: CASSYTGYGYTF
cdr3_nt: TGTGCCAGCAGTTACACGGGGTATGGCTACACCTTC
d_call: -
j_call: TRBJ1-2
clone_size: -
v_call: TRBV6-2/TRBV6-3

cdr3_aa: CASSLQGYSEKLFF
cdr3_nt: TGTGCCAGCAGCTTGCAGGGCTATAGTGAAAAACTGTTTTTT
d_call: -
j_call: TRBJ1-4
clone_size: -
v_call: TRBV5-6

cdr3_aa: CASSLDIKGVQETQYF
cdr3_nt: TGTGCCAGCAGCTTGGACATCAAGGGGGTTCAAGAGACCCAGTACTTC
d_call: -
j_call: TRBJ2-5
clone_size: -
v_call: TRBV7-2

cdr3_aa: CASSYGTANNEQFF
cdr3_nt: TGTGCCAGCAGTTACGGGACAGCCAACAATGAGCAGTTCTTC
d_call: TRBD1
j_call: TRBJ2-1
clone_size: -
v_call: TRBV6-2/TRBV6-3

cdr3_aa: CASSMSRTNTGELFF
cdr3_nt: TGTGCCAGCAGCATGAGTAGGACGAACACCGGGGAGCTGTTTTTT
d_call: -
j_call: TRBJ2-2
clone_size: -
v_call: TRBV11-2

cdr3_aa: CASSQDSGNYNEQFF
cdr3_nt: TGCGCCAGCAGCCAGGACAGTGGGAATTACAATGAGCAGTTCTTC
d_call: -
j_call: TRBJ2-1
clone_size: once
v_call: TRBV5-1

cdr3_aa: CASSIWALRGLGNEKLFF
cdr3_nt: TGTGCCAGTAGTATTTGGGCACTAAGGGGGCTCGGTAATGAAAAACTGTTTTTT
d_call: TRBD1
j_call: TRBJ1-4
clone_size: -
v_call: TRBV19

cdr3_aa: CATREGGDYGYTF
cdr3_nt: TGTGCCACCCGAGAGGGGGGCGACTATGGCTACACCTTC
d_call: -
j_call: TRBJ1-2
clone_size: -
v_call: TRBV6-1

cdr3_aa: CASSPPSLAGKTGELFF
cdr3_nt: TGTGCCAGCTCACCACCGTCGCTAGCGGGGAAAACCGGGGAGCTGTTTTTT
d_call: TRBD2
j_call: TRBJ2-2
clone_size: -
v_call: TRBV18

cdr3_aa: CASSPSRGDSYEQYF
cdr3_nt: TGTGCCAGCAGCCCCTCGAGGGGTGATTCCTACGAGCAGTACTTC
d_call: -
j_call: TRBJ2-7
clone_size: -
v_call: TRBV5-4

cdr3_aa: CASSVGPVLTGGHQPQHF
cdr3_nt: TGTGCCAGCAGCGTAGGCCCGGTACTTACGGGGGGGCATCAGCCCCAGCATTTT
d_call: -
j_call: TRBJ1-5
clone_size: few
v_call: TRBV9

cdr3_aa: CASSQGWLDPNTEAFF
cdr3_nt: TGTGCCAGCAGCCAAGGCTGGCTCGATCCGAACACTGAAGCTTTCTTT
d_call: -
j_call: TRBJ1-1
clone_size: few
v_call: TRBV5-4

cdr3_aa: CASSSDGGPYNEQFF
cdr3_nt: TGCGCCAGCAGCTCCGATGGGGGTCCTTACAATGAGCAGTTCTTC
d_call: -
j_call: TRBJ2-1
clone_size: -
v_call: TRBV5-1

cdr3_aa: CASSELGRDTGYTF
cdr3_nt: TGTGCCAGCAGTGAATTGGGCCGGGACACTGGCTACACCTTC
d_call: -
j_call: TRBJ1-2
clone_size: -
v_call: TRBV25-1

cdr3_aa: CTAGSNYGYTF
cdr3_nt: TGTACCGCGGGGTCTAACTATGGCTACACCTTC
d_call: -
j_call: TRBJ1-2
clone_size: -
v_call: TRBV27

cdr3_aa: CASSVEGKTGGRGYTF
cdr3_nt: TGTGCCAGCAGCGTCGAAGGGAAAACAGGGGGCCGGGGCTACACCTTC
d_call: TRBD1
j_call: TRBJ1-2
clone_size: once
v_call: TRBV9

cdr3_aa: CASSQYRGGSYEQYF
cdr3_nt: TGTGCCAGCAGCCAATACAGGGGTGGGTCCTACGAGCAGTACTTC
d_call: TRBD1
j_call: TRBJ2-7
clone_size: -
v_call: TRBV5-6

cdr3_aa: CASRGQGAYNSPLHF
cdr3_nt: TGTGCCAGCAGGGGACAGGGGGCCTATAATTCACCCCTCCACTTT
d_call: TRBD1
j_call: TRBJ1-6
clone_size: -
v_call: TRBV27

cdr3_aa: CASSYGAAPRTEAFF
cdr3_nt: TGTGCCAGCAGTTACGGGGCAGCGCCCCGCACTGAAGCTTTCTTT
d_call: -
j_call: TRBJ1-1
clone_size: -
v_call: TRBV6-5

cdr3_aa: CASRPKTVVNSPLHF
cdr3_nt: TGTGCCAGCAGGCCGAAGACAGTGGTCAATTCACCCCTCCACTTT
d_call: -
j_call: TRBJ1-6
clone_size: -
v_call: TRBV3-1/TRBV3-2